These 29 T cell receptor beta chains share one sample of origin, sequenced in a study of cytomegalovirus exposure and HLA in healthy donors. The data were produced by immunoSEQ multiplex PCR, yet TCRdb's version contains in-frame clones alone and is incomplete. The sample shows 130,000 to 150,000 clones, roughly 89% of them seen only once. Sample: PBMCs. All receptors derive from a woman aged 18-29 years in good health and CMV-seropositive.

This CDR3 reads CASSYGTDAYEQYF. CDR3 bases: TGTGCCAGCAGTTACGGGACAGATGCCTACGAGCAGTACTTC. This rearrangement joins TRBV6-5 to TRBJ2-7, with TRBD1 identical over 7 bases. The CDR3 sequence is 14 residues long. The ends lost 2 bases at V and 2 bases at J; junction bases unmatched: 3. Germline values: CDR1 MNHEY, CDR2 SVGAGI.

The V and J genes are TRBV19 and TRBJ2-3, with TRBD2 as a possible D gene (6 bases). The V end was cut by 10 bases, the J end by 6 bases, with 23 bases between. Germline CDR1 and CDR2: LNHDA and SQIVND (reference sequence). The CDR3 is 15 amino acids. The CDR3 spells CATSVVTRGVDTQYF. The CDR3 DNA reads TGTGCCACCTCGGTTGTCACGCGCGGGGTCGATACGCAGTATTTT.

This clone was recorded a few times. The chain joins TRBV10-3 to TRBJ2-7; a possible D gene is TRBD1 (5 bases). V was trimmed by 0 bases and J by 5 bases, leaving 11 bases between them. This CDR3 contains 14 residues. CDR1 is ENHRY, CDR2 SYGVKD, per germline. CDR3 residues: CAISESWQGNEQYF. CDR3 in DNA: TGTGCCATCAGTGAGTCGTGGCAGGGCAACGAGCAGTACTTC.

The V gene is TRBV5-8, the J gene TRBJ1-5; no firm D call. Per germline, CDR1 SGHTS and CDR2 YDEGEE. The CDR3 is 15 amino acids. V lost 0 bases and J 1 base, leaving 8 bases between the germline ends. The CDR3 nucleotides are TGTGCCAGCAGCTTGGACGGGGTGAGCAATCAGCCCCAGCATTTT. Encoded protein: CASSLDGVSNQPQHF.

The chain couples TRBV6-1 to TRBJ1-1, with no clear D. V lost 6 bases and J lost 1, with 9 bases in between. This CDR3 is built from 13 residues. Looked up from germline, CDR1 is MNHNS and CDR2 is SASEGT. The chain's CDR3 is CASSGKENTEAFF. As DNA, the CDR3 is TGTGCCAGCAGCGGGAAGGAGAACACTGAAGCTTTCTTT.

V gene TRBV10-2 combines with J gene TRBJ2-7, with TRBD1 matching 7 bases. The CDR3 totals 13 residues. In germline, CDR1 is WSHSY, CDR2 SAAADI. V gave up 9 bases and J gave up 0 bases; unmatched junction bases: 5. The CDR3 nucleotides read TGCGCCAGTTCCGGGACAGACTCCTACGAGCAGTACTTC. It codes for CASSGTDSYEQYF.

The chain employs TRBV5-8 and TRBJ2-1; a weak D match, TRBD1 (5 bases). The CDR3 has 12 amino acids. V shed 4 bases and J shed 6 bases, with 8 bases lying between them. Germline-derived CDR1 and CDR2 are SGHTS and YDEGEE. The CDR3 DNA follows: TGTGCCAGCAGCCCCAGGGTCAATGAGCAGTTCTTC. This sequence encodes CASSPRVNEQFF.

The chain is built from TRBV5-4 and TRBJ2-2; 9 bases line up with TRBD2. The CDR3 contains 14 residues. Per the germline V gene, CDR1 is SGHNT and CDR2 is YYREEE (reference sequence). V lost 2 bases to trimming and J lost 6 bases; unmatched junction nucleotides: 2. This CDR3 is CASSFRGGAGELFF. In DNA form, the CDR3 reads TGTGCCAGCAGCTTTCGCGGGGGGGCCGGGGAGCTGTTTTTT. The whole variable domain, filled in from reference TRBV5-4 and TRBJ2-2, reads ETGVTQSPTHLIKTRGQQVTLRCSSQSGHNTVSWYQQALGQGPQFIFQYYREEENGRGNFPPRFSGLQFPNYSSELNVNALELDDSALYLCASSFRGGAGELFFGEGSRLTVL.

In its sample, this clone was seen once. The gene calls are TRBV5-1 and TRBJ2-3; 8 bases are a match to TRBD1. The V gene's germline CDR1 is SGHRS and CDR2 YFSETQ. V lost 7 bases to trimming and J lost 4 bases; unmatched junction nucleotides: 8. The CDR3 runs 14 residues. The CDR3 loop is CASADRGAADTQYF. CDR3 nucleotide sequence: TGCGCCAGCGCCGACAGGGGCGCGGCAGATACGCAGTATTTT.

The V call is TRBV4-1, the J call TRBJ1-2; D is unresolved. The germline V and J ends were trimmed by 1 base and 5 bases, with 11 bases remaining between them. Germline CDR1 MGHRA, CDR2 YSYEKL. CDR3 length equals 14 residues. CDR3 region: CASSQAAVPYGYTF. The CDR3 nucleotides read TGCGCCAGCAGCCAAGCTGCGGTCCCATATGGCTACACCTTC.

This rearrangement joins TRBV6-4 to TRBJ2-2; no firm D call. Germline values: CDR1 MRHNA, CDR2 SNTAGT. The V gene lost 6 bases and the J gene lost 4 bases, with 12 bases spanning the gap. This CDR3 region has 14 residues. CDR3 DNA sequence: TGTGCCAGCAGGGCCGAGTCTAGCACCGGGGAGCTGTTTTTT. Its protein is CASRAESSTGELFF.

This clone was seen once. This chain uses TRBV5-1 with TRBJ2-6, with D maybe TRBD1 (5 bases). The ends were cut back, 0 bases at V and 0 bases at J, with 19 bases in the middle. The germline V gene has CDR1 SGHRS and CDR2 YFSETQ. The CDR3 has 20 residues. The CDR3 here is CASSLAGSRAPTSGANVLTF. In DNA, the CDR3 is TGCGCCAGCAGCTTGGCCGGTAGCAGGGCCCCAACCTCTGGGGCCAACGTCCTGACTTTC.

V gene TRBV27 combines with J gene TRBJ1-1, with D perhaps matching TRBD1 (5 bases). V lost 5 bases, J lost 6 bases, and 7 bases lay in between. Germline V gene lookup returns CDR1 MNHEY and CDR2 SMNVEV (reference sequence). The CDR3 totals 11 residues. Written as DNA, the CDR3 is TGTGCCAGCAGTAAGGGGCCTGAAGCTTTCTTT. Its translation is CASSKGPEAFF.

The CDR3 DNA is TGTGCCATCAGTGAAAGACAGGGGGCTCAGCCCCAGCATTTT. Protein product: CAISERQGAQPQHF. This chain joins TRBV10-3 and TRBJ1-5, with TRBD1 identical over 10 bases. This CDR3 is 14 amino acids long. V was pared by 3 bases and J by 6 bases, with 2 bases of the junction left unmatched. Germline V CDR1 and CDR2: ENHRY, SYGVKD.

J is TRBJ2-7 and V is TRBV7-9; D perhaps matches TRBD1 (5 bases). V dropped 2 bases and J dropped 7 bases, with 9 bases sitting between them. The CDR3 covers 12 residues. Germline V gives CDR1 SEHNR, CDR2 FQNEAQ (reference sequence). The CDR3 protein is CASSLKDKEQYF. The CDR3 DNA reads TGTGCCAGCAGCTTAAAGGACAAAGAGCAGTACTTC.

The rearrangement uses TRBV19 and TRBJ1-4; 7 nucleotides agree with TRBD1. CDR3 length: 14 residues. The junction had 8 bases not matched to a gene; V was cut back by 5 bases and J by 8 bases. Germline loops: CDR1 LNHDA, CDR2 SQIVND (reference sequence). CDR3 loop: CASSGTGESEKLFF. For the CDR3, the DNA is TGTGCCAGTAGTGGAACAGGGGAATCGGAAAAACTGTTTTTT.

This rearrangement joins TRBV18 to TRBJ1-1; 11 bases are a match to TRBD1. There are 15 residues in the CDR3. Germline V gene lookup returns CDR1 KGHSH and CDR2 LQKENI. The V and J ends lost 4 bases and 1 base, in that order; junction bases with no gene match: 2. The CDR3 bases are TGTGCCAGCTCACACGGGACAGGGGGGAACACTGAAGCTTTCTTT. Protein: CASSHGTGGNTEAFF.

This clone came up a few times. The V gene is TRBV7-9, the J gene TRBJ1-1, with no clear D. Germline V gene data show CDR1 as SEHNR and CDR2 as FQNEAQ (reference sequence). This CDR3 has 13 residues. V lost 2 bases to trimming and J lost 5 bases, with 9 bases between them. CDR3 coding DNA: TGTGCCAGCAGCTTACGGGGATCGACTGAAGCTTTCTTT. This sequence encodes CASSLRGSTEAFF.

The chain uses TRBV11-3 and TRBJ1-2, with D maybe TRBD1 (6 bases). V lost 5 bases to trimming and J lost 4 bases, with 11 bases between them. This CDR3 has 13 amino acids. Per germline, CDR1 SGHNT and CDR2 YENEEA. This chain's CDR3 is CASSPDRSYGYTF. CDR3 DNA: TGTGCCAGCAGCCCCGACAGGTCCTATGGCTACACCTTC.

V is TRBV6-5 and J is TRBJ2-1, with TRBD1 identical over 8 bases. CDR3 size: 15 residues. The germline CDR1 and CDR2 sequences are MNHEY and SVGAGI. V lost 7 bases, J lost 5 bases, and 10 bases stayed unmatched. In DNA, the CDR3 is TGTGCCAGCACTAAAGTACGGACAGGGAACAATGAGCAGTTCTTC. Translated, it gives CASTKVRTGNNEQFF.

J is TRBJ2-5 and V is TRBV28, with TRBD1 identical over 8 bases. This CDR3 has 16 residues. V dropped 6 bases and J dropped 0; count of bases not matched to a gene: 9. Germline V gives CDR1 MDHEN, CDR2 SYDVKM. CDR3 sequence: CASRSEGQGYQETQYF. In DNA, the CDR3 is TGTGCCAGCAGAAGTGAAGGACAGGGTTACCAAGAGACCCAGTACTTC.

The chain has TRBV7-8 and TRBJ2-3; D perhaps matches TRBD2 (5 bases). The CDR3 is 15 amino acids. Trimming took off 0 bases at V and 0 bases at J, with 7 bases between the two ends. Looked up from germline, CDR1 is SGHVS and CDR2 is FQNEAQ. CDR3 amino acids: CASSLAGGSTDTQYF. CDR3 bases: TGTGCCAGCAGCTTAGCGGGCGGGAGCACAGATACGCAGTATTTT.

The chain has TRBV7-2 and TRBJ2-1; TRBD2 aligns across 10 bases. The trim removed 1 base at V and 7 bases at J, leaving 7 bases unmatched. CDR1 and CDR2 from the germline V gene are SGHTA and FQGNSA. The CDR3 loop spans 16 amino acids. As DNA, the CDR3 is TGTGCCAGCAGCTTAGTTGAGAGCGGGGGGGTTAATGAGCAGTTCTTC. It specifies CASSLVESGGVNEQFF.

This chain connects TRBV30 to TRBJ1-2; 7 bases match TRBD1. V dropped 2 bases and J dropped 8; count of bases not matched to a gene: 5. This CDR3 spans 12 amino acids. CDR1 and CDR2 from the germline V gene are GTSNPN and SVGIG (reference sequence). CDR3 nucleotides: TGTGCCTGGAGTTCGACAGGGAAAGGCTACACCTTC. Residues: CAWSSTGKGYTF.

The chain carries TRBV27 and TRBJ2-5; no clear D gene. The V end was cut by 4 bases, the J end by 0 bases, with 3 bases between. There are 12 residues in the CDR3. CDR1 is MNHEY, CDR2 SMNVEV, per germline (reference sequence). For the CDR3, the DNA is TGTGCCAGCAGTTCCTACCAAGAGACCCAGTACTTC. It yields the protein CASSSYQETQYF.

This clone was seen a single time. The chain has TRBV7-9 and TRBJ1-4, with 7 bases that match TRBD1. V shed 4 bases, J shed 5 bases, and the junction held 4 bases outside the gene matches. Germline loops: CDR1 SEHNR, CDR2 FQNEAQ (reference sequence). This CDR3 comprises 14 residues. The CDR3 bases are TGTGCCAGCAGCTCCGACAGGGTGAATGAAAAACTGTTTTTT. It is translated as CASSSDRVNEKLFF.

The rearrangement uses TRBV7-9 and TRBJ1-2; weak D call: TRBD1 (5 bases). Trimming stripped 7 bases from V and 4 bases from J, with 16 bases between. This CDR3 is 14 amino acids long. Germline V CDR1 and CDR2: SEHNR, FQNEAQ (reference sequence). CDR3 DNA: TGTGCCAGCACCTTTGGGGCAGAATTCTATGGCTACACCTTC. It is translated as CASTFGAEFYGYTF.

The chain employs TRBV15 and TRBJ2-6, with a weak D call TRBD2 (5 bases). The V and J ends lost 0 bases and 0 bases respectively, with 6 bases between them. The germline gives CDR1 LNHNV, CDR2 YYDKDF (reference sequence). This CDR3 spans 16 amino acids. CDR3 sequence reads: CATSRDRGSGANVLTF. The CDR3 DNA follows: TGTGCCACCAGCAGAGATCGGGGCTCTGGGGCCAACGTCCTGACTTTC. The whole variable domain, remainder taken from reference TRBV15 and TRBJ2-6, is DAMVIQNPRYQVTQFGKPVTLSCSQTLNHNVMYWYQQKSSQAPKLLFHYYDKDFNNEADTPDNFQSRRPNTSFCFLDIRSPGLGDTAMYLCATSRDRGSGANVLTFGAGSRLTVL.

This clone was detected only a few times. The chain recombines TRBV10-3 with TRBJ2-7, with 7 bases lining up with TRBD2. The CDR3 has 15 residues. V dropped 11 bases and J dropped 5; count of bases not matched to a gene: 18. The V gene's germline CDR1 is ENHRY and CDR2 SYGVKD. The DNA for the CDR3 is TGTGCCGTATCCGGGACTACATCCCTTATAGACGAGCAGTACTTC. Protein product: CAVSGTTSLIDEQYF.